This T cell receptor (beta chain) derives from a study of T-cell reconstitution after alpha-beta-depleted transplantation in children. Broader study findings: Several patients had high TCRbeta diversity at day 60; it came from surviving recipient T cells and thymic progenitors. Once a year had passed after transplant, T-cell counts and diversity came mostly from newly produced T cells. Two months or so post-transplant, alpha-beta T cells reportedly derived from several hundred expanded graft clones.

Construction of the TCRbeta library involved unique molecular identifiers. MiXCR, applied by TCRdb to the PCR reads, yields one record per CDR3 protein. Among 700,000 to 950,000 distinct CDR3 sequences listed, approximately 15% were seen once. This clonotype was observed a few times. Its antigen is unknown. The sequence was obtained from a male patient aged 10 to 17 who had a stem cell transplant for acute lymphoblastic leukemia, so the T cells may come from the graft donor. This material consisted of PBMCs, mostly from graft donor cells, taken 360 days after TCRalphabeta/CD19-depleted stem cell transplant.

The CDR3 is CASSGDYRSKQFF. In nucleotides, the CDR3 is TGTGCCAGCAGTGGGGACTACCGTTCGAAGCAGTTCTTC. This chain connects TRBV7-8 to TRBJ2-1; 7 nucleotides line up with TRBD2. CDR1 is SGHVS and CDR2 is FQNEAQ in the germline V gene. The CDR3 length is 13 residues. Losses at the gene ends were 6 bases for V and 11 bases for J; bases not matched to a gene: 10.